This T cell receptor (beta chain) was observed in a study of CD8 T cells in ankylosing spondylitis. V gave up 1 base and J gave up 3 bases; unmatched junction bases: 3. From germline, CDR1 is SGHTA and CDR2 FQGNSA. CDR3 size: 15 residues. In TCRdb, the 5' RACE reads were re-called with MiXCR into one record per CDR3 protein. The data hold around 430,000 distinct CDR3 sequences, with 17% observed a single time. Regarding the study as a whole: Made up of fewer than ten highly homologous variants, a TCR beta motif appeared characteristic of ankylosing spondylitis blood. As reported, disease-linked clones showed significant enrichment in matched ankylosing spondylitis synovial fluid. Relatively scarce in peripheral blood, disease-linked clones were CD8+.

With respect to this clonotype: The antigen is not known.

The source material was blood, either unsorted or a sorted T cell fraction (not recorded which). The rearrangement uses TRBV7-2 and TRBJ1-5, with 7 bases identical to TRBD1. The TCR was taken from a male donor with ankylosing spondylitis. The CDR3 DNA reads TGTGCCAGCAGCTTAGGACAGGGTTACAATCAGCCCCAGCATTTT. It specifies CASSLGQGYNQPQHF.